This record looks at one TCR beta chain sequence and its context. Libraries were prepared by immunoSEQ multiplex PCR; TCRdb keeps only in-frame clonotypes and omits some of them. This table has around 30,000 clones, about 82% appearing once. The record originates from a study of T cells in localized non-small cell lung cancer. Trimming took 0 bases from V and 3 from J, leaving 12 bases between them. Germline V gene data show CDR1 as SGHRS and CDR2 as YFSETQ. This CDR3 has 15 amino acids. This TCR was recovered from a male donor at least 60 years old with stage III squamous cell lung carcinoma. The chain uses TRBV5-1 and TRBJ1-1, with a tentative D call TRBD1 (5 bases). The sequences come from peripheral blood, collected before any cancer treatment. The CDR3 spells CASSLAGSPDTEAFF. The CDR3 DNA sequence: TGCGCCAGCAGCTTGGCAGGGTCTCCGGACACTGAAGCTTTCTTT.